The present T cell receptor beta chain was sequenced within a study of T cell changes during pregnancy in multiple sclerosis. CDR1 is SEHNR and CDR2 is FQNEAQ in the germline V gene (reference sequence). The CDR3 loop spans 16 amino acids. The V segment lost 5 bases and the J segment 4 bases; nucleotides outside the gene matches: 10. The method was immunoSEQ multiplex PCR; TCRdb's version includes in-frame clones alone and lacks a portion of them. The table lists 47,000 or so clones, over 85% of them singletons. The sequencing here drew on CD4+ T cells from peripheral blood mononuclear cells, taken in the first trimester of pregnancy. This sequence joins TRBV7-9 and TRBJ1-2; 10 nucleotides match TRBD1. The receptor was derived from a female donor with multiple sclerosis, enrolled in a pregnancy study. The chain's CDR3 is CASSAPGRDRGYGYTF. In DNA, the CDR3 is TGTGCCAGCAGCGCCCCAGGGCGGGACAGGGGCTATGGCTACACCTTC.